This T cell receptor beta chain derives from a study of neoadjuvant anti-PD-1 for oral cavity cancer. Time point reported: after neoadjuvant nivolumab, at surgical resection. This clone was counted only a few times. Data came from immunoSEQ multiplex PCR; TCRdb stores just in-frame clones and leaves some out. The data contain about 9,300 clones, approximately 72% of them singletons. The input for sequencing was PBMCs, taken after nivolumab (anti-PD-1) treatment. This clonotype was obtained from a person aged 40 to 85 with oral cavity squamous cell carcinoma.

CDR3 region: CASTGTGNEKLFF. The CDR3 bases are TGTGCCAGCACTGGGACAGGGAATGAAAAACTGTTTTTT. The rearrangement joins TRBV25-1 to TRBJ1-4; 9 bases are a match to TRBD1. CDR1 is MGHDK and CDR2 is SYGVNS in the germline V gene. This CDR3 is built from 13 residues. Trimming cost V 7 bases and J 5 bases; bases outside gene matches: 2.